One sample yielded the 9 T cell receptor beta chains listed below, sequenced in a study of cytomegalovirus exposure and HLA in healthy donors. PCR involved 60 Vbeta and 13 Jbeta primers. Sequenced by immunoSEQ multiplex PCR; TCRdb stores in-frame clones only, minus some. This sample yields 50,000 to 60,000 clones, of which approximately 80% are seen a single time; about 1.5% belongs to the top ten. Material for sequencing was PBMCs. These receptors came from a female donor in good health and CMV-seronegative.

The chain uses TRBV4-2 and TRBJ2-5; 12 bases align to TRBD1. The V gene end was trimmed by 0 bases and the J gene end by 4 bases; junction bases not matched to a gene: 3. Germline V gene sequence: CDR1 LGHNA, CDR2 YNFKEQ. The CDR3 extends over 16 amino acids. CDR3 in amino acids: CASSQERGQGAETQYF. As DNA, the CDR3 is TGTGCCAGCAGCCAAGAGAGGGGACAGGGGGCAGAGACCCAGTACTTC.

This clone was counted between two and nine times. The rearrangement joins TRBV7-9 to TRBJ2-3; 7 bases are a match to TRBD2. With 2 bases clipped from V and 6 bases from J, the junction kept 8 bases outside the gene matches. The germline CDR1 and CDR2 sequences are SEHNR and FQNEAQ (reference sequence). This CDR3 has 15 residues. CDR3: CASSLNAGEMDTQYF. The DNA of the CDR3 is TGTGCCAGCAGCTTAAATGCGGGGGAGATGGATACGCAGTATTTT.

In DNA, the CDR3 is TGTGCCAGCAGTTACGACAGGGGGGTGAGGCCCCAGCATTTT. Residues: CASSYDRGVRPQHF. The V and J genes are TRBV6-5 and TRBJ1-5; TRBD1 aligns across 9 bases. The CDR3 runs 14 residues. Germline V CDR1 and CDR2: MNHEY, SVGAGI. V was clipped by 2 bases and J by 9 bases; unmatched bases: 5.

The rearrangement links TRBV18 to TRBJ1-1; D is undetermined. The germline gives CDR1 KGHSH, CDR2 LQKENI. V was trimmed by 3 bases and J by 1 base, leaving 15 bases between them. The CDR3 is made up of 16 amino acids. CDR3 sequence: CASSPSWAGSNTEAFF. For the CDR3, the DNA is TGTGCCAGCTCACCTTCTTGGGCAGGCTCGAACACTGAAGCTTTCTTT.

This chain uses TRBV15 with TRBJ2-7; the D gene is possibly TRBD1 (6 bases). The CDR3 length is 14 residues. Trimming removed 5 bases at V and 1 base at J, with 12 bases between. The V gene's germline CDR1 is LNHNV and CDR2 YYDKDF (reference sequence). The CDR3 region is CATSGDNPSYEQYF. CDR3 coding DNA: TGTGCCACCAGCGGGGACAACCCTTCCTACGAGCAGTACTTC.

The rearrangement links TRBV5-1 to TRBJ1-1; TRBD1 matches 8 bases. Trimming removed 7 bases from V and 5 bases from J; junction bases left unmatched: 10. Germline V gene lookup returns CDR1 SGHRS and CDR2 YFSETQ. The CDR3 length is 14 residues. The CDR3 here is CASQGALRNTEAFF. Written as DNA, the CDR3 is TGCGCCAGCCAGGGGGCCCTACGAAATACTGAAGCTTTCTTT.

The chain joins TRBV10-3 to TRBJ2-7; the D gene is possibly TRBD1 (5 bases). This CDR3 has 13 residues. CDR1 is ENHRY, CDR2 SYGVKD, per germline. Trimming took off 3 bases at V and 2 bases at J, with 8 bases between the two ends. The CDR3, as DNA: TGTGCCATCAGTGAAGGGGTGGCCTACGAGCAGTACTTC. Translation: CAISEGVAYEQYF.

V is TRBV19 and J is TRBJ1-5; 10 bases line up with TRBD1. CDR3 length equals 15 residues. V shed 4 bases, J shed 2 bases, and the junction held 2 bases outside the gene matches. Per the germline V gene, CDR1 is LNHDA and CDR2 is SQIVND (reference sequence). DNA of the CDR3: TGTGCCAGTAGTAGGGACAGGGGAGGCAATCAGCCCCAGCATTTT. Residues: CASSRDRGGNQPQHF.

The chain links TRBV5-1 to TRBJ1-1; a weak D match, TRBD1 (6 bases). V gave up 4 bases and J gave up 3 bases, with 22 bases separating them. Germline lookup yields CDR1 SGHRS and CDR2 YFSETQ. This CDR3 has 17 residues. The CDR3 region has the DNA TGCGCCAGCAGCATACGACGCTCAGGGGCGCTAGACACTGAAGCTTTCTTT. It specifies CASSIRRSGALDTEAFF.